This T cell receptor beta chain stems from a study of blood T cell repertoires in COVID-19. Across the study: Samples came from the United States, Italy and Spain, spanning acute and convalescent COVID-19. Sources were T cells, B-cell-depleted T cells, or PBMCs; the material itself was cDNA or gDNA.

Trimming shortened V by 4 bases and J by 4 bases, and 8 bases separated the two germline ends. Germline-derived CDR1 and CDR2 are SEHNR and FQNEAQ (reference sequence). There are 13 residues in the CDR3. Clones were read by immunoSEQ multiplex PCR, and TCRdb kept only the in-frame ones, dropping some. The table has 220,000 or so clones, about nine tenths seen once. The TCR was taken from a man aged 55 to 70 who had recovered from COVID-19. Sequences were obtained from peripheral blood. The chain joins TRBV7-9 to TRBJ1-5; a possible D gene is TRBD1 (6 bases). The CDR3 bases are TGTGCCAGCAGCTCCAGGGGAAATCAGCCCCAGCATTTT. Residues: CASSSRGNQPQHF.